Each of the 29 T cell receptor beta chains below was sequenced from the same sample in a study of blood T cell repertoires in COVID-19. Measured with immunoSEQ multiplex PCR; TCRdb has only the in-frame clones, and not every one. The sample records some 240,000 clones, over 80% being singletons. Sequencing input: peripheral blood. Every receptor here comes from a woman in her seventies with COVID-19, enrolled during active disease.

This clone was observed a few times. The rearrangement uses TRBV7-9 and TRBJ1-2, with 7 bases aligning to TRBD1. The V and J ends lost 5 bases and 4 bases, in that order; junction bases with no gene match: 10. The CDR3 spans 15 residues. Germline values: CDR1 SEHNR, CDR2 FQNEAQ (reference sequence). The CDR3 here is CASSTGTDRTYGYTF. The CDR3 nucleotides read TGTGCCAGCAGCACGGGGACAGATCGGACCTATGGCTACACCTTC. Full variable domain (missing parts from reference TRBV7-9 and TRBJ1-2): DTGVSQNPRHKITKRGQNVTFRCDPISEHNRLYWYRQTLGQGPEFLTYFQNEAQLEKSRLLSDRFSAERPKGSFSTLEIQRTEQGDSAMYLCASSTGTDRTYGYTFGSGTRLTVV.

The chain carries TRBV18 and TRBJ1-1; TRBD1 agrees at 9 bases. The CDR3 contains 16 residues. V shed 2 bases, J shed 1 base, and the junction held 5 bases outside the gene matches. Germline V gene lookup returns CDR1 KGHSH and CDR2 LQKENI. In DNA form, the CDR3 reads TGTGCCAGCTCACCAACCGCACAGGGGGCGAACACTGAAGCTTTCTTT. This codes for CASSPTAQGANTEAFF.

CDR3 loop: CASRPSGTGVTGELFF. The CDR3, as DNA: TGTGCCAGCAGGCCATCCGGGACAGGGGTTACCGGGGAGCTGTTTTTT. The V and J genes are TRBV7-2 and TRBJ2-2; TRBD1 matches 10 bases. Unmatched junction bases numbered 9, after V lost 6 bases and J lost 5 bases. Germline CDR1 SGHTA, CDR2 FQGNSA. The CDR3 runs to 16 residues.

The V and J genes are TRBV6-2 or TRBV6-3 and TRBJ2-2; 9 positions agree with TRBD1. The junction had 2 bases not matched to a gene; V was cut back by 0 bases and J by 3 bases. Germline CDR1 reads MNHEY; CDR2 reads SVGEGT. The CDR3 covers 16 residues. CDR3 region: CASSYSRDRDTGELFF. In DNA form, the CDR3 reads TGTGCCAGCAGTTACTCGAGGGACAGGGACACCGGGGAGCTGTTTTTT.

The chain uses TRBV10-3 and TRBJ1-5; 8 bases line up with TRBD1. Germline V gives CDR1 ENHRY, CDR2 SYGVKD. Trimming cost V 2 bases and J 2 bases; bases outside gene matches: 5. This CDR3 has 16 amino acids. The CDR3 coding sequence is TGTGCCATCAGTGAGGGACAGGGCGGCGGCAATCAGCCCCAGCATTTT. It yields the protein CAISEGQGGGNQPQHF.

V is TRBV6-5 and J is TRBJ1-1, with 12 nucleotides matching TRBD1. Germline CDR1 MNHEY, CDR2 SVGAGI. V dropped 9 bases and J dropped 2; count of bases not matched to a gene: 7. The CDR3 consists of 15 residues. The CDR3 is CASIPGQGANTEAFF. CDR3 nucleotides: TGTGCCAGTATTCCGGGACAGGGGGCAAACACTGAAGCTTTCTTT.

The V call is TRBV7-9, the J call TRBJ2-3; TRBD2 is a possible D gene (6 bases). With 10 bases removed from V and 2 bases from J, the gap between germline ends came to 19 bases. The CDR3 is 15 amino acids. CDR1 is SEHNR, CDR2 FQNEAQ, per germline (reference sequence). The CDR3 is CATLLGLAPTDTQYF. The CDR3 DNA sequence: TGTGCCACCCTCCTCGGCCTAGCGCCCACAGATACGCAGTATTTT.

The rearrangement uses TRBV3-1 (or the pseudogene TRBV3-2) and TRBJ2-7; possibly TRBD2 for D (5 bases). CDR1 is LGHDT and CDR2 is YNNKEL in the germline V gene (reference sequence). The CDR3 runs to 11 residues. Between the trimmed V and J ends, which lost 8 bases and 6 bases, there was a span of 11 bases. CDR3 region: CASGYEGEQYF. Here the CDR3 DNA reads TGTGCCAGCGGGTACGAGGGCGAGCAGTACTTC.

The chain has TRBV7-2 and TRBJ1-2; D is possibly TRBD1 (5 bases). Germline V gene lookup returns CDR1 SGHTA and CDR2 FQGNSA. The CDR3 spans 15 residues. Between the trimmed V and J ends, which lost 5 bases and 8 bases, there was a span of 21 bases. The DNA of the CDR3 is TGTGCCAGCAGCCTCAACCCGGGAGGGGACCTGGGCTACACCTTC. Amino acid sequence: CASSLNPGGDLGYTF.

This clone has just one count. V and J are TRBV14 and TRBJ2-2; weak D call: TRBD1 (6 bases). This CDR3 comprises 16 residues. V dropped 0 bases and J dropped 0 bases, with 8 bases sitting between them. Germline V lookup: CDR1 SGHDN, CDR2 FVKESK. CDR3 nucleotide sequence: TGTGCCAGCAGCCAAGAGTGGGGGCCGAACACCGGGGAGCTGTTTTTT. This codes for CASSQEWGPNTGELFF.

The chain couples TRBV7-9 to TRBJ2-7; the D gene is possibly TRBD1 (6 bases). The CDR3 length is 15 residues. Germline assignment: CDR1 SEHNR and CDR2 FQNEAQ (reference sequence). V was pared by 0 bases and J by 3 bases, with 12 bases between. CDR3 sequence reads: CASSLAWDTSYEQYF. The CDR3 DNA sequence: TGTGCCAGCAGCTTAGCGTGGGACACCAGCTACGAGCAGTACTTC. Based on the CDR3 plus reference TRBV7-9 and TRBJ2-7, the full variable domain is DTGVSQNPRHKITKRGQNVTFRCDPISEHNRLYWYRQTLGQGPEFLTYFQNEAQLEKSRLLSDRFSAERPKGSFSTLEIQRTEQGDSAMYLCASSLAWDTSYEQYFGPGTRLTVT.

V is TRBV6-5 and J is TRBJ1-3, with 8 bases aligning to TRBD1. This CDR3 is built from 15 residues. After removal of 6 bases from V and 3 bases from J, the junction contained 7 bases not matched to a gene. Germline V gene lookup returns CDR1 MNHEY and CDR2 SVGAGI. DNA for the CDR3: TGTGCCAGCAGCCCGGACAGGGCGGGTGGAAACACCATATATTTT. Its translation: CASSPDRAGGNTIYF.

DNA for the CDR3: TGTGCCAGCAGTTACTCGGTGACAGGGGGCGGGGAGCAGTACTTC. As protein: CASSYSVTGGGEQYF. This sequence joins TRBV6-2 or TRBV6-3 and TRBJ2-7; 10 bases are a match to TRBD1. J lost 7 bases, V lost 0 bases, and 6 bases had no gene match. Germline CDR1 MNHEY, CDR2 SVGEGT. The CDR3 sequence is 15 residues long.

As to this clone: A read error may account for a junction end that differs from germline. The chain carries TRBV11-3 and TRBJ2-5; D gene uncertain. CDR1 is SGHNT and CDR2 is YENEEA in the germline V gene. The CDR3 runs to 11 residues. CDR3 nucleotides: TGTGCCAGCAGCGCAAAAGAGATCCAGTACTTC. The encoded protein is CASSAKEIQYF.

V and J are TRBV30 and TRBJ2-3; 10 bases match TRBD1. V dropped 5 bases and J dropped 1; count of bases not matched to a gene: 3. Germline CDR1 is GTSNPN and CDR2 is SVGIG (reference sequence). The CDR3 is 14 residues long. CDR3 sequence reads: CAWEGTGGTDTQYF. The CDR3 nucleotides read TGTGCCTGGGAGGGGACAGGGGGCACAGATACGCAGTATTTT.

The rearrangement links TRBV7-8 to TRBJ2-7; 8 nucleotides align to TRBD2. Unmatched junction bases numbered 6, after V lost 5 bases and J lost 3 bases. This CDR3 comprises 14 residues. Germline V gene data show CDR1 as SGHVS and CDR2 as FQNEAQ. The CDR3 loop is CASSPGLVNYEQYF. CDR3 coding DNA: TGTGCCAGCAGCCCGGGACTAGTTAACTACGAGCAGTACTTC.

The CDR3 loop reads CASDSGQGYTGELFF. In DNA form, the CDR3 reads TGTGCCAGCGACTCGGGACAGGGGTACACCGGGGAGCTGTTTTTT. The rearrangement uses TRBV7-6 and TRBJ2-2; TRBD1 aligns across 10 bases. CDR3 size: 15 residues. The trim removed 8 bases at V and 3 bases at J, leaving 6 bases unmatched. CDR1 and CDR2 (germline): SGHVS, FNYEAQ.

V and J are TRBV28 and TRBJ1-1; TRBD1 matches at 7 bases. The V segment lost 7 bases and the J segment 0 bases; nucleotides outside the gene matches: 5. The germline V gene encodes CDR1 MDHEN and CDR2 SYDVKM. The CDR3 totals 14 residues. The CDR3, as DNA: TGTGCCAGCATGACAGGGAGGATGAACACTGAAGCTTTCTTT. It specifies CASMTGRMNTEAFF.

The chain recombines TRBV28 with TRBJ1-3, with D unclear. The CDR3 is 13 residues long. Trimming took 6 bases from V and 3 from J, leaving 9 bases between them. Germline V gene lookup returns CDR1 MDHEN and CDR2 SYDVKM. The CDR3 sequence is CASRPFSGNTIYF. In nucleotides, the CDR3 is TGTGCCAGCAGACCATTCAGTGGAAACACCATATATTTT.

This sequence joins TRBV24-1 and TRBJ1-3, with D tentatively TRBD1 (5 bases). CDR1 is KGHDR, CDR2 SFDVKD, per germline. The length of the CDR3 is 14 residues. Trimming took off 4 bases at V and 2 bases at J, with 8 bases between the two ends. CDR3 protein: CATSESGTGNTIYF. The CDR3 nucleotides are TGTGCCACCAGTGAATCAGGGACTGGAAACACCATATATTTT.

This clone was counted between two and nine times. J is TRBJ1-1 and V is TRBV6-6, with TRBD1 as a possible D gene (5 bases). The CDR3 runs 13 residues. The V end was cut by 9 bases, the J end by 11 bases, with 22 bases between. Germline CDR1 reads MNHNY; CDR2 reads SVGAGI (reference sequence). CDR3 in amino acids: CASFIPDIQRAFF. In DNA form, the CDR3 reads TGTGCCAGTTTTATCCCGGACATCCAAAGGGCTTTCTTT.

The CDR3 loop is CASSYSEGFDEQYF. CDR3 nucleotides: TGTGCCAGCAGTTACTCGGAGGGTTTCGACGAGCAGTACTTC. V gene TRBV6-6 combines with J gene TRBJ2-7; D is perhaps TRBD2 (6 bases). This CDR3 is 14 amino acids long. Germline V lookup: CDR1 MNHNY, CDR2 SVGAGI (reference sequence). V was pared by 0 bases and J by 5 bases, with 11 bases between.

The chain recombines TRBV18 with TRBJ1-1; tentative D call: TRBD1 (6 bases). There are 14 residues in the CDR3. CDR1 KGHSH and CDR2 LQKENI come from the germline V gene. Between the trimmed V and J ends, which lost 1 base and 4 bases, there was a span of 10 bases. CDR3 nucleotide sequence: TGTGCCAGCTCACCACAACAGGGTAGCACTGAAGCTTTCTTT. Translating it yields CASSPQQGSTEAFF.

The chain recombines TRBV6-5 with TRBJ2-7; the D gene is possibly TRBD1 (6 bases). This CDR3 is 12 amino acids long. In germline, CDR1 is MNHEY, CDR2 SVGAGI. Trimming removed 11 bases from V and 5 bases from J, with 16 bases in between. CDR3 loop: CAVRGSNHEQYF. DNA of the CDR3: TGTGCCGTTAGGGGGAGTAACCACGAGCAGTACTTC.

Here the CDR3 DNA reads TGTGCCAGCTCACCATCGGCAGGGGTTATATATGGCTACACCTTC. Translation: CASSPSAGVIYGYTF. This rearrangement joins TRBV18 to TRBJ1-2, with a possible D match to TRBD1 (6 bases). CDR1 is KGHSH, CDR2 LQKENI, per germline. CDR3 length: 15 amino acids. V lost 2 bases and J lost 5, with 15 bases in between.

This chain's CDR3 is CASEDRVEGYTF. CDR3 coding DNA: TGTGCCAGCGAGGACAGGGTCGAGGGCTACACCTTC. The genes are TRBV28 and TRBJ1-2; 8 positions agree with TRBD1. The germline CDR1 and CDR2 sequences are MDHEN and SYDVKM. V shed 8 bases and J 8 bases; nucleotides not matched to a gene: 7. The CDR3 totals 12 residues.

The chain combines TRBV28 with TRBJ1-2; 7 positions match TRBD1. The CDR3 extends over 14 amino acids. The germline gives CDR1 MDHEN, CDR2 SYDVKM. With V trimmed by 4 bases and J by 7 bases, 9 bases remained unmatched. The CDR3 DNA reads TGTGCCAGCAGTTACGCGACAGGGATCGGTGGCTACACCTTC. This gives the protein CASSYATGIGGYTF.

The chain has TRBV3-1 (or the pseudogene TRBV3-2) and TRBJ2-1; maybe TRBD1 (6 bases). The V gene lost 1 base and the J gene lost 11 bases, with 15 bases spanning the gap. This CDR3 has 14 residues. Per the germline V gene, CDR1 is LGHDT and CDR2 is YNNKEL (reference sequence). The CDR3 coding sequence is TGTGCCAGCAGCCAAGGGGGGCGTGGAAATAAGCAGTTCTTC. This encodes CASSQGGRGNKQFF.

This chain uses TRBV3-1 (or the pseudogene TRBV3-2) with TRBJ2-2; perhaps TRBD2 as D (6 bases). The germline gives CDR1 LGHDT, CDR2 YNNKEL (reference sequence). The CDR3 extends over 15 amino acids. V lost 1 base to trimming and J lost 4 bases, with 10 bases between them. The DNA of the CDR3 is TGTGCCAGCAGCCAAGTGGCGGGAACCACCGGGGAGCTGTTTTTT. Residues: CASSQVAGTTGELFF.